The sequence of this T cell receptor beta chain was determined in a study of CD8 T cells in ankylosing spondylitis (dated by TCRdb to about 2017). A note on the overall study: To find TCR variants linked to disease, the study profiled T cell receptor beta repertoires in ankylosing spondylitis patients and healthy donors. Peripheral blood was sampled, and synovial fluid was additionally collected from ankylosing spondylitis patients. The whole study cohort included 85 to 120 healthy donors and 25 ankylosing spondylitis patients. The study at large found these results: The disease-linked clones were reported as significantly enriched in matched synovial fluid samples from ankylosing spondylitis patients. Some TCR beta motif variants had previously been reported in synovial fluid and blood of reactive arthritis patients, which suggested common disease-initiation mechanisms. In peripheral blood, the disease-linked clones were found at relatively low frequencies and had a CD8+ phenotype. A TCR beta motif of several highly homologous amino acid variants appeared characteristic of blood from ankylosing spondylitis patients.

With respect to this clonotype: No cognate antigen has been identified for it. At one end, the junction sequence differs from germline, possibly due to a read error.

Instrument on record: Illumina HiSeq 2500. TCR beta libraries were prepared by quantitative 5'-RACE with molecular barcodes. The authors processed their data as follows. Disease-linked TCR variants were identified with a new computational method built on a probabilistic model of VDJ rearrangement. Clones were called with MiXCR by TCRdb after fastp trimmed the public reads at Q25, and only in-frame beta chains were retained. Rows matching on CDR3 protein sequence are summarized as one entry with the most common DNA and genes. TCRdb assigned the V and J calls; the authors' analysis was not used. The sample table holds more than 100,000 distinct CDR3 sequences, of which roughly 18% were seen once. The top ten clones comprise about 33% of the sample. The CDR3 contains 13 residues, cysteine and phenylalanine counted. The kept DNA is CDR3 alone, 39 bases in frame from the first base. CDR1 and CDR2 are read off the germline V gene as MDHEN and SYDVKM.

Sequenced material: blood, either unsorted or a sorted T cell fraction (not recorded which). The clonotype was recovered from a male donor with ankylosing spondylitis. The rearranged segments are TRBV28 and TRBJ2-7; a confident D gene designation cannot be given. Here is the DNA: TGTGCCAGCAGTTCCTGGGCCTCCGACGAGCAGTACTTC. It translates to CASSSWASDEQYF.